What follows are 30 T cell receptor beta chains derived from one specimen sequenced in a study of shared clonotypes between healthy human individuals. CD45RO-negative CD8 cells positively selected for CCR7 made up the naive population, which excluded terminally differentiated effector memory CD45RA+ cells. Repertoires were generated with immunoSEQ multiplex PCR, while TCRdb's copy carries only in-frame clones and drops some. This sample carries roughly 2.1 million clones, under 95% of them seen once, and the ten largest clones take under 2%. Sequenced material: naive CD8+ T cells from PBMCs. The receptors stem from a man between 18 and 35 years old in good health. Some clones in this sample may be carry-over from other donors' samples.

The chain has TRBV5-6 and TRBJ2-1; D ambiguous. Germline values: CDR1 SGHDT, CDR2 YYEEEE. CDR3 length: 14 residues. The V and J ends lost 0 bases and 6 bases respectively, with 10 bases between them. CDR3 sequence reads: CASSLGARTNEQFF. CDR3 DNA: TGTGCCAGCAGCTTGGGGGCCAGAACCAATGAGCAGTTCTTC.

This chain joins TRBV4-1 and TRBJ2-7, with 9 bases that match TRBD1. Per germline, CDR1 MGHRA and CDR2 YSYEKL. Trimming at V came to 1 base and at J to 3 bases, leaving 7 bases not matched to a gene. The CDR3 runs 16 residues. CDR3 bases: TGCGCCAGCAGCCAAGGTCCGGGACAGGGTTTCTACGAGCAGTACTTC. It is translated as CASSQGPGQGFYEQYF.

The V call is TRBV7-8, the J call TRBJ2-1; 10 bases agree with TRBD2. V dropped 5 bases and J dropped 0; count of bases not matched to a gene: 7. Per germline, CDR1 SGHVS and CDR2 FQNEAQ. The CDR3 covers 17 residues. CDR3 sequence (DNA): TGTGCCAGCAGCCCCCTTCTAGCGGGAGCCTCCTACAATGAGCAGTTCTTC. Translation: CASSPLLAGASYNEQFF.

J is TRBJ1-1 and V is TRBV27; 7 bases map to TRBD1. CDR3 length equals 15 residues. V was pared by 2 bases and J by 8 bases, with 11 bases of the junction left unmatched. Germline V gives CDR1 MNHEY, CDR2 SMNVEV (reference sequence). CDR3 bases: TGTGCCAGCAGTTTAGGGACAGCCACCTTACGCGAAGCTTTCTTT. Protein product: CASSLGTATLREAFF.

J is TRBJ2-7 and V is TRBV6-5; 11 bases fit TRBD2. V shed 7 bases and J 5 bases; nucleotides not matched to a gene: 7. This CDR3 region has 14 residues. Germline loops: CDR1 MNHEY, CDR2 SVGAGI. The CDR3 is CASKLRTSGHEQYF. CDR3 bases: TGTGCCAGCAAACTAAGGACTAGCGGGCACGAGCAGTACTTC.

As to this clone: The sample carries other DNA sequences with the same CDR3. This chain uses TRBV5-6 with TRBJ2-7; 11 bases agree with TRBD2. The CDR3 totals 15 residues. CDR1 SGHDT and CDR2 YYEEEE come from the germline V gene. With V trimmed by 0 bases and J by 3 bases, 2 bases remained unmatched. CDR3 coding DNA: TGTGCCAGCAGCTTGGGACTAGCGGGATTCTACGAGCAGTACTTC. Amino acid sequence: CASSLGLAGFYEQYF.

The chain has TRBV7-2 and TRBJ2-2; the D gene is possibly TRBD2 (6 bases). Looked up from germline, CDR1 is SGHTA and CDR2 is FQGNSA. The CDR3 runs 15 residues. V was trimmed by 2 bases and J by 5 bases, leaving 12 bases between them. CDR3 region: CASSLKTSGTGELFF. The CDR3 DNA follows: TGTGCCAGCAGCTTAAAGACTAGTGGGACCGGGGAGCTGTTTTTT.

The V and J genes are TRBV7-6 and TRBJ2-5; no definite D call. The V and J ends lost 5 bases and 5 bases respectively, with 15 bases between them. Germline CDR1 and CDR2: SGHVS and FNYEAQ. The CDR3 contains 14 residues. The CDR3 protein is CASSPPGSRETQYF. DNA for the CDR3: TGTGCCAGCAGCCCCCCGGGCAGTCGGGAGACCCAGTACTTC.

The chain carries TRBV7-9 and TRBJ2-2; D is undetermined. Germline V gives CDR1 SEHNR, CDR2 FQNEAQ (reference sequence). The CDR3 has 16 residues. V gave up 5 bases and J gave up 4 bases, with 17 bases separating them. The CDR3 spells CASSPRMGGVTGELFF. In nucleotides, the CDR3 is TGTGCCAGCAGCCCCCGGATGGGTGGGGTCACCGGGGAGCTGTTTTTT.

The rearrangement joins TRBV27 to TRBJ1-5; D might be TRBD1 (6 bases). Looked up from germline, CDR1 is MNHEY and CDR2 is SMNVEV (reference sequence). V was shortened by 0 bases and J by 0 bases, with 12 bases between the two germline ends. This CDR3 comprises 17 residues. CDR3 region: CASSLSVGGPSNQPQHF. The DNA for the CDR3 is TGTGCCAGCAGTTTATCGGTGGGGGGCCCTAGCAATCAGCCCCAGCATTTT.

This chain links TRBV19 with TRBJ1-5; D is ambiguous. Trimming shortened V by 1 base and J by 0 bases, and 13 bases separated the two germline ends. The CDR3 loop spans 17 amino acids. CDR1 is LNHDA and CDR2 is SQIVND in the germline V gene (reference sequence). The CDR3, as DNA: TGTGCCAGTAGTATAGTGCCAGGAACGCTTAGCAATCAGCCCCAGCATTTT. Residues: CASSIVPGTLSNQPQHF.

The CDR3 coding sequence is TGTGCCAGCAGCTTAGAGGCGAGGAACACTGAAGCTTTCTTT. It is translated as CASSLEARNTEAFF. The V gene is TRBV7-2, the J gene TRBJ1-1; D is undetermined. Germline V gene lookup returns CDR1 SGHTA and CDR2 FQGNSA. V lost 1 base and J lost 1, with 7 bases in between. There are 14 residues in the CDR3.

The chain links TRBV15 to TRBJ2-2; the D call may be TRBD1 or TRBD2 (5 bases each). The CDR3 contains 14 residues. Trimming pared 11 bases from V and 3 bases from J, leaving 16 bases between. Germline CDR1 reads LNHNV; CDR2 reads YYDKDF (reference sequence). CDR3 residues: CAVRGSRDTGELFF. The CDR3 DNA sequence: TGTGCCGTAAGGGGCTCGCGGGACACCGGGGAGCTGTTTTTT.

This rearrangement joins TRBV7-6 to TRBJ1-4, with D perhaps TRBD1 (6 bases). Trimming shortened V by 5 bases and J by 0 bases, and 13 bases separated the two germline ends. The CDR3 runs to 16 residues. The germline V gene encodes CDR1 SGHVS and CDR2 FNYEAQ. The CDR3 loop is CASSEGTLATNEKLFF. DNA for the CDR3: TGTGCCAGCAGCGAAGGGACACTTGCAACTAATGAAAAACTGTTTTTT.

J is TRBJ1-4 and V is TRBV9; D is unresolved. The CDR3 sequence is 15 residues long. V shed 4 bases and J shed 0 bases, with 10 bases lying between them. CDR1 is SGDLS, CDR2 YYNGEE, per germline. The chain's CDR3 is CASSTSDATNEKLFF. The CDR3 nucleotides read TGTGCCAGCAGCACCTCAGATGCAACTAATGAAAAACTGTTTTTT.

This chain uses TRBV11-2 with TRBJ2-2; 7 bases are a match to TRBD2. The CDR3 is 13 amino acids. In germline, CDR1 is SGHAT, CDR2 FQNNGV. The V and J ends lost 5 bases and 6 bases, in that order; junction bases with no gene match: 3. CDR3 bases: TGTGCCAGCAGCCCTGGGGGGGCCGGGGAGCTGTTTTTT. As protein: CASSPGGAGELFF.

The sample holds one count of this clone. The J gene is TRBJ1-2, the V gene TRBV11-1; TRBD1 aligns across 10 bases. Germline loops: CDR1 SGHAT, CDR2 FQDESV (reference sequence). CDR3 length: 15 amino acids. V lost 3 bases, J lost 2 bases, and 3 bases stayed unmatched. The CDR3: CASSLGTGANYGYTF. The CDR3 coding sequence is TGTGCCAGCAGCTTGGGGACAGGGGCCAACTATGGCTACACCTTC.

CDR3 region: CASSRPSGRVTDTQYF. The CDR3 DNA reads as TGTGCCAGCAGCCGTCCTAGCGGGAGGGTCACAGATACGCAGTATTTT. V gene TRBV9 combines with J gene TRBJ2-3; 12 bases map to TRBD2. CDR3 length: 16 residues. CDR1 SGDLS and CDR2 YYNGEE come from the germline V gene. After removal of 4 bases from V and 2 bases from J, the junction contained 5 bases not matched to a gene.

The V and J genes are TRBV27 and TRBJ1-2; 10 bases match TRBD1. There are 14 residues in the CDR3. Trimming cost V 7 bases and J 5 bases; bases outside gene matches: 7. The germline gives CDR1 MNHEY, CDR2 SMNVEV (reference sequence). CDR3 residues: CASTVTGGGYGYTF. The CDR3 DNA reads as TGTGCCAGCACCGTGACAGGGGGCGGATATGGCTACACCTTC.

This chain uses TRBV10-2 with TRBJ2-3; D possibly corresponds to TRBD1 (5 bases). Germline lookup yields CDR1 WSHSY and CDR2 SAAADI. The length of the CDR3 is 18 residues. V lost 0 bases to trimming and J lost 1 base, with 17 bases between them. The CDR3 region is CASSESQGALIGTDTQYF. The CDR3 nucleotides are TGCGCCAGCAGTGAGTCCCAGGGCGCACTTATAGGCACAGATACGCAGTATTTT.

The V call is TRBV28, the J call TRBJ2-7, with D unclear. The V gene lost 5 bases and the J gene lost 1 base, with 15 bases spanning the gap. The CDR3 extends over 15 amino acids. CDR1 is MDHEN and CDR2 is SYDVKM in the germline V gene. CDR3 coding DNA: TGTGCCAGCAGTAGCCAGCGAGTATATTCCTACGAGCAGTACTTC. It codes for CASSSQRVYSYEQYF.

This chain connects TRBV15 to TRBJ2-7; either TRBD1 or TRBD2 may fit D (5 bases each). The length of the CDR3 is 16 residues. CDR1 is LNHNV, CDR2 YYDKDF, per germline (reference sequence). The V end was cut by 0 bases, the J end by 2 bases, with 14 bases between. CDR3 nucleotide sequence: TGTGCCACCAGCAGAGATGCTGGGACGCCCACCTACGAGCAGTACTTC. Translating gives CATSRDAGTPTYEQYF.

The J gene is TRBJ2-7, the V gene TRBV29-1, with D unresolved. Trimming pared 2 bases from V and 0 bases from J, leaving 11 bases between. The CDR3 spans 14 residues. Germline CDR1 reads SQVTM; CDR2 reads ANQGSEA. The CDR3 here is CSVEIGLTSYEQYF. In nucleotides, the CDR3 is TGCAGCGTTGAAATAGGGCTGACCTCCTACGAGCAGTACTTC.

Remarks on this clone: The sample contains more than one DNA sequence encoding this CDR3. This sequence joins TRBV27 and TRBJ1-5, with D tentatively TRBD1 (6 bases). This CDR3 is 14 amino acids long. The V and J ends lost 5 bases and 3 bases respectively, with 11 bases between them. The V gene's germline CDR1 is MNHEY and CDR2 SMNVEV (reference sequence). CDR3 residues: CASSVTGNNQPQHF. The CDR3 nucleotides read TGTGCCAGCAGTGTTACAGGGAACAATCAGCCCCAGCATTTT.

The CDR3 sequence: CASSSRPTGQPYGYTF. DNA of the CDR3: TGTGCCAGCAGCTCGAGGCCGACAGGGCAGCCATACGGCTACACCTTC. J is TRBJ1-2 and V is TRBV5-5; 7 positions match TRBD1. V dropped 3 bases and J dropped 8; count of bases not matched to a gene: 16. Germline-derived CDR1 and CDR2 are SGHKS and YYEKEE (reference sequence). The length of the CDR3 is 16 residues.

The CDR3 DNA reads as TGTGCCGGACAGGGTAGCTATGGCTACACCTTC. It is translated as CAGQGSYGYTF. The V gene is TRBV6-6, the J gene TRBJ1-2; 8 bases are a match to TRBD1. Unmatched junction bases numbered 3, after V lost 11 bases and J lost 4 bases. Germline CDR1 and CDR2: MNHNY and SVGAGI (reference sequence). The CDR3 consists of 11 residues.

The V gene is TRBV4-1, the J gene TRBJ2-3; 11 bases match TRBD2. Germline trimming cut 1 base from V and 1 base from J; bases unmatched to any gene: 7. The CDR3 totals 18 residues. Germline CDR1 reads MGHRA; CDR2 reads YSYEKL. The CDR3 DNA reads TGCGCCAGCAGCCAAGTAGCGGGAGGGCCGGCCGGCACAGATACGCAGTATTTT. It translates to CASSQVAGGPAGTDTQYF.

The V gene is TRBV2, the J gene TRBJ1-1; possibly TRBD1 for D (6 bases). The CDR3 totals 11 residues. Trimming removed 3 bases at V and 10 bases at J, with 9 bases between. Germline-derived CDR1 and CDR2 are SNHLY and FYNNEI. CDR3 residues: CASSEGQSAFF. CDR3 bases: TGTGCCAGCAGTGAGGGACAATCAGCTTTCTTT. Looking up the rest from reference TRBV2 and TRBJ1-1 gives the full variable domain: EPEVTQTPSHQVTQMGQEVILRCVPISNHLYFYWYRQILGQKVEFLVSFYNNEISEKSEIFDDQFSVERPDGSNFTLKIRSTKLEDSAMYFCASSEGQSAFFGQGTRLTVV.

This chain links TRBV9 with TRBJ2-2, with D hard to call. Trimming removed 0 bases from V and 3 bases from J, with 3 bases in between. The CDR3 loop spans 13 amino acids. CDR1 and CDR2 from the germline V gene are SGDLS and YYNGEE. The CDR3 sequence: CASSVEDTGELFF. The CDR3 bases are TGTGCCAGCAGCGTAGAGGACACCGGGGAGCTGTTTTTT.

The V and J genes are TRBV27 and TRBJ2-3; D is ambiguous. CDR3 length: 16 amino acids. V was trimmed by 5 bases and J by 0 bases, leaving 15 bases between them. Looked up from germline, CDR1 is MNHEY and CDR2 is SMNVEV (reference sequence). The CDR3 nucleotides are TGTGCCAGCAGTCCCCGACCGGGCCAGAGCACAGATACGCAGTATTTT. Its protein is CASSPRPGQSTDTQYF.